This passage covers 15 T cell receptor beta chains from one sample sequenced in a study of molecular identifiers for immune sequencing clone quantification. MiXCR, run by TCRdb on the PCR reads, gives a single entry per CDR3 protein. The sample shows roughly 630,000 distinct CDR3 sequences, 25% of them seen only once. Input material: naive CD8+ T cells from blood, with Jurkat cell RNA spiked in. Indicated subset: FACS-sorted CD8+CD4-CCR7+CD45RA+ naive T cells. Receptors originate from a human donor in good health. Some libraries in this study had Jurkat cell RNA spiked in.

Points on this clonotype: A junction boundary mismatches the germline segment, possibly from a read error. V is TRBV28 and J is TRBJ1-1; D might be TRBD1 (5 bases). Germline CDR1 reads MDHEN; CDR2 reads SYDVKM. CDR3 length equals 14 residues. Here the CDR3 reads CTSSHGGWNTEAFF. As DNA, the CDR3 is TGTACCAGCAGTCATGGGGGTTGGAACACTGAAGCTTTCTTT.

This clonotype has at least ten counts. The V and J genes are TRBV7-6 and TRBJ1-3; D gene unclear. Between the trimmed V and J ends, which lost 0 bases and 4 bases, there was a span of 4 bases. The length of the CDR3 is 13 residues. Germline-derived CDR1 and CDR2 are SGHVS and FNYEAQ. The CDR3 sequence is CASSLASGNTIYF. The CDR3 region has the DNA TGTGCCAGCAGCTTAGCGAGCGGAAACACCATATATTTT. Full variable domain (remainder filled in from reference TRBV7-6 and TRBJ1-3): GAGVSQSPRYKVTKRGQDVALRCDPISGHVSLYWYRQALGQGPEFLTYFNYEAQQDKSGLPNDRFSAERPEGSISTLTIQRTEQRDSAMYRCASSLASGNTIYFGEGSWLTVV.

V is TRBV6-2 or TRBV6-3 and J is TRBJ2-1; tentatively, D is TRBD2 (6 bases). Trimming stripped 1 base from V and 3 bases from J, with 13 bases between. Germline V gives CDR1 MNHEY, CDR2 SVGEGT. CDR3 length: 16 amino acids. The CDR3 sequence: CASSYYGTGIYNEQFF. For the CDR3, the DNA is TGTGCCAGCAGTTACTACGGGACTGGGATCTACAATGAGCAGTTCTTC.

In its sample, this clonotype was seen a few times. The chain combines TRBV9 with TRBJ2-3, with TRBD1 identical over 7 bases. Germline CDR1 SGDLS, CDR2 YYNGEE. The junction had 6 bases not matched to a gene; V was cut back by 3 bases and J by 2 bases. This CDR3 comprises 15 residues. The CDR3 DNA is TGTGCCAGCAGCGCCCGACAGGGTATCACAGATACGCAGTATTTT. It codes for CASSARQGITDTQYF.

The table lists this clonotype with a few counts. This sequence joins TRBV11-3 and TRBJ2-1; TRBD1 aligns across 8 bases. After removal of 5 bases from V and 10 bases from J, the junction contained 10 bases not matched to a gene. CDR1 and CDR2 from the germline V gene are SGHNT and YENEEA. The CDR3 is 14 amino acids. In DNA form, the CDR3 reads TGTGCCAGCAGCCACTACGACAGGGGAGGAGAGCAGTTCTTC. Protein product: CASSHYDRGGEQFF.

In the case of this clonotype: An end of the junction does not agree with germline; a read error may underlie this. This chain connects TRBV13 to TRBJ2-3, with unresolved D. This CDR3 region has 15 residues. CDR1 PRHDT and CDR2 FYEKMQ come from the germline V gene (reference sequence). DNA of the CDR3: TGTGCCAGCCGCTTATCAGGAAGAGTCCCAGATACGCAGTATTTT. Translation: CASRLSGRVPDTQYF.

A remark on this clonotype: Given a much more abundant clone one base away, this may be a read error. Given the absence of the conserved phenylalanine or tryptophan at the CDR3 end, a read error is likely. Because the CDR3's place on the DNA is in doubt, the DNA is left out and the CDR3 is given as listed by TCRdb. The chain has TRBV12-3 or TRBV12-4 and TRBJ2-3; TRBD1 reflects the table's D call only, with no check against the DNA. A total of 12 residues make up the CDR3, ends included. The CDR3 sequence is CASTSGSPPENL.

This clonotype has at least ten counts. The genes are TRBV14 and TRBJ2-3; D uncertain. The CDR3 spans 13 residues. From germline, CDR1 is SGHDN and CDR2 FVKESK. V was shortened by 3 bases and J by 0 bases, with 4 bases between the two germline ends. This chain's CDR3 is CASSQTSTDTQYF. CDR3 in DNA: TGTGCCAGCAGCCAGACTAGCACAGATACGCAGTATTTT.

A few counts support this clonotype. CDR3 residues: CASRQTLATAGDTQYF. DNA of the CDR3: TGTGCCAGCAGACAGACACTAGCAACAGCGGGAGATACGCAGTATTTT. J is TRBJ2-3 and V is TRBV6-2 or TRBV6-3, with D possibly TRBD2 on 6 matching bases. In germline, CDR1 is MNHEY, CDR2 SVGEGT. The V end lost 6 bases, the J end lost 5 bases, and 21 bases lay between the germline ends. This CDR3 contains 16 residues.

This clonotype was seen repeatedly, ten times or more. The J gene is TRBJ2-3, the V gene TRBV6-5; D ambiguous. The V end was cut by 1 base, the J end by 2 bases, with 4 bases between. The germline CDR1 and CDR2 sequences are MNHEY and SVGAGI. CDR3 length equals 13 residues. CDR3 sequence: CASSYYFTDTQYF. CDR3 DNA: TGTGCCAGCAGTTACTACTTCACAGATACGCAGTATTTT.

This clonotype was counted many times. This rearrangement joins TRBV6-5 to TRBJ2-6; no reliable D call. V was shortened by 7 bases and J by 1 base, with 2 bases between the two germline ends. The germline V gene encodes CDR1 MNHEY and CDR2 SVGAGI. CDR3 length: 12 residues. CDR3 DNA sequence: TGTGCCAGCACTTCTGGGGCCAACGTCCTGACTTTC. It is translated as CASTSGANVLTF.

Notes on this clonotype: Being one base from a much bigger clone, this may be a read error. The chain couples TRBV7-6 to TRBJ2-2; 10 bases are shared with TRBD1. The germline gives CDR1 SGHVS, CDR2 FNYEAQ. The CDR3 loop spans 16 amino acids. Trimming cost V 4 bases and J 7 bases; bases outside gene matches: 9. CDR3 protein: CASSSPGTGVHGELFF. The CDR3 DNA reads TGTGCCAGCAGCTCCCCCGGGACAGGGGTGCACGGGGAGCTGTTTTTT.

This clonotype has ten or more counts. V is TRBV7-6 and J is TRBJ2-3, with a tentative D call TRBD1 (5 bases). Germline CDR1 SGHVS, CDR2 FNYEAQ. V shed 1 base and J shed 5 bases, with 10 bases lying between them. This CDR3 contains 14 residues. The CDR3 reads CASSLEGRRDTQYF. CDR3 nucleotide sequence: TGTGCCAGCAGCTTAGAGGGGCGAAGAGATACGCAGTATTTT.

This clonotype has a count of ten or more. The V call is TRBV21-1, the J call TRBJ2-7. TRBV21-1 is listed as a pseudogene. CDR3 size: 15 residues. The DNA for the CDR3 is TGTGCCAGCAGCAAAGACGAGAATGGGGATTACGAGCAGTACTTC. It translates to CASSKDENGDYEQYF.

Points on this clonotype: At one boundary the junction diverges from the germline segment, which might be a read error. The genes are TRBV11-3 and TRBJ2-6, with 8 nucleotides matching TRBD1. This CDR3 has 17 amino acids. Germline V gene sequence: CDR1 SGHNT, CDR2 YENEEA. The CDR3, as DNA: TGTGCCAGCAGCCCCGGACAGGGAAACTCTAGGGCCAACGTCCCGACTTTC. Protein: CASSPGQGNSRANVPTF.